The 29 T cell receptor beta chains below come from one sample, sequenced in a study of cytomegalovirus exposure and HLA in healthy donors. Both 60 Vbeta primers and 13 Jbeta primers went into the PCR. TCRdb's copy holds only in-frame clones and misses some; the assay was immunoSEQ multiplex PCR. There are 150,000 or so clones in the sample; approximately 80% occur only once, and around 9.1% lies in the top ten. The sequenced sample was PBMCs. The source is a male donor in good health and CMV-seropositive.

The chain is built from TRBV7-2 and TRBJ2-7, with TRBD1 as a possible D gene (6 bases). Trimming shortened V by 5 bases and J by 3 bases, and 14 bases separated the two germline ends. The germline V gene has CDR1 SGHTA and CDR2 FQGNSA. CDR3 length: 14 residues. CDR3 bases: TGTGCCAGCAGCCCCCTTACAGGGATCTACGAGCAGTACTTC. It encodes CASSPLTGIYEQYF.

This rearrangement joins TRBV7-2 to TRBJ1-3; no reliable D call. Germline CDR1 reads SGHTA; CDR2 reads FQGNSA. This CDR3 comprises 14 residues. Between the trimmed V and J ends, which lost 4 bases and 1 base, there was a span of 8 bases. The CDR3: CASSSSRSGNTIYF. The CDR3 nucleotides read TGTGCCAGCAGCTCGTCCCGGTCTGGAAACACCATATATTTT.

The chain is built from TRBV25-1 and TRBJ2-2; TRBD2 matches 7 bases. Germline-derived CDR1 and CDR2 are MGHDK and SYGVNS. V was pared by 4 bases and J by 7 bases, with 6 bases of the junction left unmatched. This CDR3 comprises 14 residues. CDR3 sequence (DNA): TGTGCCAGCAGTGGACCAGGGAGGGGCGGGGAGCTGTTTTTT. It codes for CASSGPGRGGELFF. The complete variable domain, with remaining parts taken from reference TRBV25-1 and TRBJ2-2, reads EADIYQTPRYLVIGTGKKITLECSQTMGHDKMYWYQQDPGMELHLIHYSYGVNSTEKGDLSSESTVSRIRTEHFPLTLESARPSHTSQYLCASSGPGRGGELFFGEGSRLTVL.

V and J are TRBV7-8 and TRBJ1-1, with TRBD1 as a possible D gene (5 bases). Germline V gene lookup returns CDR1 SGHVS and CDR2 FQNEAQ. The ends were cut back, 3 bases at V and 2 bases at J, with 7 bases in the middle. CDR3 length: 13 amino acids. The CDR3 is CASSFGGNTEAFF. CDR3 coding DNA: TGTGCCAGCAGCTTCGGGGGAAACACTGAAGCTTTCTTT.

V gene TRBV6-5 combines with J gene TRBJ1-1; D is possibly TRBD1 (6 bases). V was shortened by 2 bases and J by 1 base, with 11 bases between the two germline ends. The CDR3 consists of 15 residues. The germline gives CDR1 MNHEY, CDR2 SVGAGI. CDR3 sequence (DNA): TGTGCCAGCAGTTACCGTACACAGGGGAACACTGAAGCTTTCTTT. Translating gives CASSYRTQGNTEAFF.

This chain uses TRBV6-6 with TRBJ1-5; the match to TRBD1 covers 7 bases. The length of the CDR3 is 15 residues. Germline V CDR1 and CDR2: MNHNY, SVGAGI (reference sequence). V trimming: 7 bases; J trimming: 6 bases; junction bases outside the gene matches: 12. The CDR3 DNA reads as TGTGCCAGCACCGACAGGGCCGGCCTCGGTCAGCCCCAGCATTTT. Its protein product is CASTDRAGLGQPQHF.

The rearrangement uses TRBV11-3 and TRBJ2-1; TRBD2 might be the D (6 bases). V lost 3 bases, J lost 0 bases, and 9 bases lay in between. CDR1 and CDR2 from the germline V gene are SGHNT and YENEEA. The CDR3 has 15 amino acids. CDR3 coding DNA: TGTGCCAGCAGCTTTAGCGGAACCTCCTACAATGAGCAGTTCTTC. Translated, it gives CASSFSGTSYNEQFF.

This clone was counted only a few times. The chain combines TRBV30 with TRBJ2-7; D gene ambiguous. Trimming took off 5 bases at V and 0 bases at J, with 14 bases between the two ends. Germline CDR1 and CDR2: GTSNPN and SVGIG (reference sequence). The CDR3 sequence is 14 residues long. The CDR3 DNA follows: TGTGCCTGGTCATTCACCCACTTCTCCTACGAGCAGTACTTC. This sequence encodes CAWSFTHFSYEQYF.

CDR3 nucleotides: TGTGCCAGCAGTTTACGGCGGGACCGAGGAAGCACTGAAGCTTTCTTT. Its translation is CASSLRRDRGSTEAFF. The chain is built from TRBV27 and TRBJ1-1; a weak D match, TRBD1 (5 bases). The CDR3 totals 16 residues. Germline CDR1 and CDR2: MNHEY and SMNVEV (reference sequence). V was shortened by 2 bases and J by 4 bases, with 17 bases between the two germline ends.

This clone occurred a few times. V gene TRBV28 combines with J gene TRBJ1-4; D uncertain. CDR1 and CDR2 (germline): MDHEN, SYDVKM. This CDR3 comprises 13 residues. V was clipped by 4 bases and J by 4 bases, with 7 bases between them. CDR3 sequence reads: CASSSAINEKLFF. For the CDR3, the DNA is TGTGCCAGCAGTTCCGCTATTAATGAAAAACTGTTTTTT. The whole variable domain, filled in from reference TRBV28 and TRBJ1-4, reads DVKVTQSSRYLVKRTGEKVFLECVQDMDHENMFWYRQDPGLGLRLIYFSYDVKMKEKGDIPEGYSVSREKKERFSLILESASTNQTSMYLCASSSAINEKLFFGSGTQLSVL.

This sequence joins TRBV13 and TRBJ1-4, with D possibly being TRBD1 (6 bases). This CDR3 contains 15 residues. V lost 3 bases to trimming and J lost 4 bases, with 12 bases between them. CDR1 is PRHDT, CDR2 FYEKMQ, per germline (reference sequence). The CDR3 sequence: CASSLRGGGNEKLFF. CDR3 nucleotide sequence: TGTGCCAGCAGCTTGAGAGGGGGGGGTAATGAAAAACTGTTTTTT. The complete variable domain, with remaining parts taken from reference TRBV13 and TRBJ1-4, reads AAGVIQSPRHLIKEKRETATLKCYPIPRHDTVYWYQQGPGQDPQFLISFYEKMQSDKGSIPDRFSAQQFSDYHSELNMSSLELGDSALYFCASSLRGGGNEKLFFGSGTQLSVL.

The rearrangement joins TRBV30 to TRBJ2-7; tentatively, D is TRBD2 (6 bases). Trimming took off 4 bases at V and 4 bases at J, with 20 bases between the two ends. Looked up from germline, CDR1 is GTSNPN and CDR2 is SVGIG (reference sequence). CDR3 length equals 15 residues. The CDR3 DNA reads as TGTGCCTGGACCCCCCTCGGGCAGGGAGGTTACGAGCAGTACTTC. Its protein is CAWTPLGQGGYEQYF.

V is TRBV5-1 and J is TRBJ1-1; TRBD1 agrees at 10 bases. V shed 0 bases, J shed 5 bases, and the junction held 7 bases outside the gene matches. This CDR3 contains 16 residues. CDR1 and CDR2 from the germline V gene are SGHRS and YFSETQ. The DNA for the CDR3 is TGCGCCAGCAGCTTGGGCCCGGGACAGGGGTCTACTGAAGCTTTCTTT. It codes for CASSLGPGQGSTEAFF.

The rearrangement joins TRBV7-9 to TRBJ2-3, with D unresolved. Germline V gene lookup returns CDR1 SEHNR and CDR2 FQNEAQ (reference sequence). V was shortened by 3 bases and J by 0 bases, with 7 bases between the two germline ends. The CDR3 length is 14 residues. In DNA form, the CDR3 reads TGTGCCAGCAGCTTCACCACTAGCACAGATACGCAGTATTTT. It yields the protein CASSFTTSTDTQYF.

This chain uses TRBV5-4 with TRBJ1-2, with TRBD1 identical over 9 bases. Germline-derived CDR1 and CDR2 are SGHNT and YYREEE (reference sequence). With 1 base clipped from V and 0 bases from J, the junction kept 7 bases outside the gene matches. The CDR3 runs 17 residues. The CDR3 bases are TGTGCCAGCAGCTTGCCCGGGACAGGGTCTTCTAACTATGGCTACACCTTC. Amino acids: CASSLPGTGSSNYGYTF. The whole variable domain, remainder taken from reference TRBV5-4 and TRBJ1-2, is ETGVTQSPTHLIKTRGQQVTLRCSSQSGHNTVSWYQQALGQGPQFIFQYYREEENGRGNFPPRFSGLQFPNYSSELNVNALELDDSALYLCASSLPGTGSSNYGYTFGSGTRLTVV.

About this clone itself: One end of the junction is discordant with germline, which a read error may explain. The V call is TRBV28, the J call TRBJ1-2; no clear D gene. The V gene's germline CDR1 is MDHEN and CDR2 SYDVKM. There are 12 residues in the CDR3. DNA of the CDR3: TGTGCCCTTCCGAGGGCAAACTATCGCTACACCTTC. Translated: CALPRANYRYTF.

The chain links TRBV18 to TRBJ1-2; 9 nucleotides line up with TRBD1. Trimming removed 3 bases from V and 7 bases from J; junction bases left unmatched: 6. Germline V lookup: CDR1 KGHSH, CDR2 LQKENI. This CDR3 has 14 residues. The CDR3: CASSPGQGSPGYTF. CDR3 coding DNA: TGTGCCAGCTCACCCGGACAGGGGAGCCCTGGCTACACCTTC. Combining the CDR3 with reference TRBV18 and TRBJ1-2 gives the whole variable domain NAGVMQNPRHLVRRRGQEARLRCSPMKGHSHVYWYRQLPEEGLKFMVYLQKENIIDESGMPKERFSAEFPKEGPSILRIQQVVRGDSAAYFCASSPGQGSPGYTFGSGTRLTVV.

The chain links TRBV15 to TRBJ1-5, with D possibly TRBD1 on 5 matching bases. Germline CDR1 reads LNHNV; CDR2 reads YYDKDF (reference sequence). The CDR3 totals 15 residues. Trimming took off 0 bases at V and 5 bases at J, with 11 bases between the two ends. CDR3 residues: CATSRDWGSYQPQHF. Here the CDR3 DNA reads TGTGCCACCAGCAGAGATTGGGGCAGCTATCAGCCCCAGCATTTT.

The count of this clone is one. This chain connects TRBV2 to TRBJ1-1; TRBD1 is a possible D gene (5 bases). Trimming pared 5 bases from V and 1 base from J, leaving 8 bases between. CDR1 and CDR2 (germline): SNHLY, FYNNEI. This CDR3 contains 13 residues. The chain's CDR3 is CASSQGRNTEAFF. Written as DNA, the CDR3 is TGTGCCAGCAGTCAGGGAAGGAACACTGAAGCTTTCTTT.

In DNA, the CDR3 is TGTGCCAGCAGCTCCCATCGGGAAGAGGAGACCCAGTACTTC. Translation: CASSSHREEETQYF. V and J are TRBV11-2 and TRBJ2-5; D perhaps matches TRBD2 (5 bases). Trimming took 4 bases from V and 5 from J, leaving 14 bases between them. Germline V gene data show CDR1 as SGHAT and CDR2 as FQNNGV. There are 14 residues in the CDR3.

V usage is TRBV7-9 and J usage is TRBJ2-7; TRBD1 is a possible D gene (5 bases). Germline CDR1 is SEHNR and CDR2 is FQNEAQ (reference sequence). The CDR3 has 13 residues. Trimming stripped 5 bases from V and 7 bases from J, with 15 bases between. This CDR3 reads CASSPYIGVEQYF. The CDR3 bases are TGTGCCAGCAGCCCCTATATAGGGGTTGAGCAGTACTTC.

This clone was seen just once. The J gene is TRBJ2-1, the V gene TRBV2; 12 positions match TRBD2. The CDR3 is 17 amino acids. The V gene's germline CDR1 is SNHLY and CDR2 FYNNEI. V was pared by 7 bases and J by 7 bases, with 14 bases of the junction left unmatched. CDR3 in amino acids: CASTRRGLAGGRNEQFF. CDR3 DNA sequence: TGTGCCAGCACCAGAAGGGGGCTAGCGGGGGGGCGGAATGAGCAGTTCTTC. The complete variable domain, with remaining parts taken from reference TRBV2 and TRBJ2-1, reads EPEVTQTPSHQVTQMGQEVILRCVPISNHLYFYWYRQILGQKVEFLVSFYNNEISEKSEIFDDQFSVERPDGSNFTLKIRSTKLEDSAMYFCASTRRGLAGGRNEQFFGPGTRLTVL.

The V gene is TRBV5-1, the J gene TRBJ2-1; the match to TRBD2 covers 12 bases. The CDR3 is 13 residues long. Germline CDR1 and CDR2: SGHRS and YFSETQ. After removal of 0 bases from V and 15 bases from J, the junction contained 4 bases not matched to a gene. Here the CDR3 reads CASSLGLAGGLFF. Written as DNA, the CDR3 is TGCGCCAGCAGCTTGGGCCTAGCGGGAGGGTTGTTCTTC.

This rearrangement joins TRBV30 to TRBJ1-1, with 8 bases fitting TRBD1. CDR3 length: 12 residues. The V gene end was trimmed by 8 bases and the J gene end by 6 bases; junction bases not matched to a gene: 8. In germline, CDR1 is GTSNPN, CDR2 SVGIG (reference sequence). In DNA, the CDR3 is TGTGCCCAAACGTCAGGGGGCTCTGAAGCTTTCTTT. This translates into CAQTSGGSEAFF.

In this sample, this clone turned up once. The chain recombines TRBV10-3 with TRBJ2-7; TRBD1 aligns across 8 bases. Germline-derived CDR1 and CDR2 are ENHRY and SYGVKD. The CDR3 extends over 15 amino acids. Unmatched junction bases numbered 3, after V lost 0 bases and J lost 2 bases. The CDR3 protein is CAISESGQGTYEQYF. The CDR3 DNA sequence: TGTGCCATCAGTGAGTCTGGACAGGGTACCTACGAGCAGTACTTC.

The DNA of the CDR3 is TGTGCCATCAACGGACAGGGGGCTTTCAATGAGCAGTTCTTC. Translation: CAINGQGAFNEQFF. This chain uses TRBV10-3 with TRBJ2-1, with 11 bases aligning to TRBD1. V gave up 7 bases and J gave up 6 bases; unmatched junction bases: 5. The length of the CDR3 is 14 residues. Germline assignment: CDR1 ENHRY and CDR2 SYGVKD.

V gene TRBV15 combines with J gene TRBJ2-3; 8 bases are a match to TRBD2. CDR3 length: 12 residues. Germline V gives CDR1 LNHNV, CDR2 YYDKDF (reference sequence). With V trimmed by 8 bases and J by 3 bases, 1 base remained unmatched. In nucleotides, the CDR3 is TGTGCCACCCGGGGGGGGACAGATACGCAGTATTTT. Residues: CATRGGTDTQYF.

V usage is TRBV6-5 and J usage is TRBJ1-6, with TRBD1 matching over 9 bases. CDR3 size: 14 residues. V lost 4 bases to trimming and J lost 7 bases; unmatched junction nucleotides: 2. The germline V gene encodes CDR1 MNHEY and CDR2 SVGAGI. CDR3 coding DNA: TGTGCCAGCAGTTTCGACAGGGGGAATTCACCCCTCCACTTT. Its translation: CASSFDRGNSPLHF.

The rearrangement links TRBV27 to TRBJ1-2; 8 positions match TRBD1. The CDR3 length is 14 residues. V was pared by 4 bases and J by 8 bases, with 9 bases of the junction left unmatched. Germline V gene lookup returns CDR1 MNHEY and CDR2 SMNVEV (reference sequence). In DNA form, the CDR3 reads TGTGCCAGCAGTTACAGGGGGGGAGAGGGAGGCTACACCTTC. Amino acids: CASSYRGGEGGYTF.